This T cell receptor (beta chain) comes out of a study of T cells after yellow fever vaccination. The wider study: Low-cell-number fractions were prepared with SMART-Seq v4 Ultra Low Input. Notes on the study in general: FACS-sorted repertoires could harbor abundant contaminating bulk-population clonotypes. Compared with primary, the secondary response was weaker and peaked at day 5, not 15.

A remark on this clonotype: What it binds is not known.

The V gene lost 4 bases and the J gene lost 5 bases, with 14 bases spanning the gap. Germline CDR1 is SEHNR and CDR2 is FQNEAQ (reference sequence). The CDR3 is 14 amino acids. In TCRdb, the 5' RACE reads were re-called with MiXCR into one record per CDR3 protein. The data show around 46,000 distinct CDR3 sequences, about 7.4% seen once. The sequenced sample was CD8+ T cells sorted from PBMCs, obtained about 2 weeks after the first yellow fever vaccination. The source is a man between 18 and 35 years old who received the YFV17D yellow fever vaccine. The chain uses TRBV7-9 and TRBJ2-5; possibly TRBD2 for D (6 bases). CDR3 sequence reads: CASSSPRRVETQYF. CDR3 in DNA: TGTGCCAGCAGCTCCCCAAGGAGGGTTGAGACCCAGTACTTC.